The T cell receptor beta chain under discussion was sequenced for a study of post-analysis software for immune sequencing data. General study findings and limits: Among a few TRBV segments more frequent in patients than controls were TRBV5-6, TRBV5-1 and TRBV20-1.

The CDR3 sequence is 18 residues long. Germline values: CDR1 MGHRA, CDR2 YSYEKL. Only a few counts were recorded for this clonotype. The antigen remains undetermined. A read error may produce the germline difference seen at one junction end. Unique molecular identifiers tagged the TCR beta cDNA libraries. From the PCR reads, TCRdb called clonotypes with MiXCR, one entry per CDR3 protein. Of 820,000 or so distinct CDR3 sequences in the sample, approximately 57% were seen once. This TCR was sampled from a girl aged 10-17 years with multiple sclerosis. This chain connects TRBV4-1 to TRBJ2-6; 7 nucleotides agree with TRBD2. Sequencing was carried out using blood. The CDR3 loop reads CARSQQSGEGSGANVLTF. The CDR3 DNA reads TGCGCCCGCAGCCAGCAGAGCGGGGAAGGCTCTGGGGCCAACGTCCTGACTTTC.